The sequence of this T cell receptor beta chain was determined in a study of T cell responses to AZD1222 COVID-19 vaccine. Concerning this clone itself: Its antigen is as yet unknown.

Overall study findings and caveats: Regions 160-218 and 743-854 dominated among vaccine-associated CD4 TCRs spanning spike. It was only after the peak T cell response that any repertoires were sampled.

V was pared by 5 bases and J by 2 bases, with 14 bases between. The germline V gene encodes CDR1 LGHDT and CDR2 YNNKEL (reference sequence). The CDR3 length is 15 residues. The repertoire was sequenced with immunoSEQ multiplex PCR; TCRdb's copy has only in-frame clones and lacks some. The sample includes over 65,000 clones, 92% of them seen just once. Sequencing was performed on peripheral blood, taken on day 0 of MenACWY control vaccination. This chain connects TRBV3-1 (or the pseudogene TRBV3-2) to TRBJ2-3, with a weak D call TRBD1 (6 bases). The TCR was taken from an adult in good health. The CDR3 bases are TGTGCCAGCAGCAGCTCCACAGGGAACACAGATACGCAGTATTTT. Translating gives CASSSSTGNTDTQYF.